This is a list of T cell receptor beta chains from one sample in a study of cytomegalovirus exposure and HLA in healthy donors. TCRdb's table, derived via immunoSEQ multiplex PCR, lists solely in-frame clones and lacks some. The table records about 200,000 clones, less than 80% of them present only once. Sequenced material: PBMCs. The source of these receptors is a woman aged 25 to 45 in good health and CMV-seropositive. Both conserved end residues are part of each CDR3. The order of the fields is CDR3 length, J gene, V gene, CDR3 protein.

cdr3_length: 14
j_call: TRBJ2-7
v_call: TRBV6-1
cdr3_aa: CANSLGTGVEEQYF

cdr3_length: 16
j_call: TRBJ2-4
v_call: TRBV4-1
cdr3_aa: CASSQDRGRDKNIQYF

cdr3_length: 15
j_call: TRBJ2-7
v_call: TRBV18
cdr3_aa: CASSPTPGAYVEQYF

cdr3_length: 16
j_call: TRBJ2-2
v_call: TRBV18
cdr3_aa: CASLSYEPANTGELFF

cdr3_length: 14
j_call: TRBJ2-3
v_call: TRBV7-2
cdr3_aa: CASSLGDREDTQYF

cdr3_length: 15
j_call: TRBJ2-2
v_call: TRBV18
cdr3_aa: CASSPDRVDTGELFF

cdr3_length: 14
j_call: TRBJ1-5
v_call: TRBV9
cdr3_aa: CASSVDEGDQPQHF

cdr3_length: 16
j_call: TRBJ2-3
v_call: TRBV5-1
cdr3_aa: CASSFRQGRESDTQYF

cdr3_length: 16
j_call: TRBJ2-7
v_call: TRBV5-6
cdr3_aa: CASSLAIGSTVYEQYF

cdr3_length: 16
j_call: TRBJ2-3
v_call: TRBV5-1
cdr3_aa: CASSLDGRGRTDTQYF

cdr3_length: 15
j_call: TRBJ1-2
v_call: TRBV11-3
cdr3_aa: CASSPRTGHGYGYTF

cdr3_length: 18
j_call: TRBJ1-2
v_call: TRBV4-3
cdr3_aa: CASSQVSGQRLLTNGYTF

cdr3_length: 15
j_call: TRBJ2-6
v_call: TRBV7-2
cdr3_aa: CASSPQGFGANVLTF

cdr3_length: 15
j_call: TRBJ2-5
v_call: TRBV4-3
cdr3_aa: CASSQDSGGGETQYF

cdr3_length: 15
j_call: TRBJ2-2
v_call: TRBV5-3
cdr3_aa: CARSLAGGPLGELFF

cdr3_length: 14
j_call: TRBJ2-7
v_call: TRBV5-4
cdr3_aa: CASSSQGGRNEQYF

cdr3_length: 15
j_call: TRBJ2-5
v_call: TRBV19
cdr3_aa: CASSIADRGRETQYF

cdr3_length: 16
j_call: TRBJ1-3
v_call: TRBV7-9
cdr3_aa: CASSLGVGAPGNTIYF

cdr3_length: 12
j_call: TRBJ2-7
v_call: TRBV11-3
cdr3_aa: CASSLALREQYF

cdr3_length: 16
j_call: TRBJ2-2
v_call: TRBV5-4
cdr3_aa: CASSPRLAGVGGELFF

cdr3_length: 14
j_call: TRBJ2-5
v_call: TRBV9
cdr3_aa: CASSVGLLQETQYF

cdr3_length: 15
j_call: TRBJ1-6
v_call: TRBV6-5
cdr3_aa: CASSYSRTGDSPLHF

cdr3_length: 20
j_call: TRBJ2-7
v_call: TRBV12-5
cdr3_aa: CASGLVLGLAGGPVSYEQYF

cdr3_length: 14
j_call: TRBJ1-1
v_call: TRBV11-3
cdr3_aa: CASSRNGGGTEAFF

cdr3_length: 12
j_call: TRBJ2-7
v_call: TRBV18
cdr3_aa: CASSPAGGEQYF

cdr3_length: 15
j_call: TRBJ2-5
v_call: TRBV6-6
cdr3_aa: CASSSPLEGQETQYF

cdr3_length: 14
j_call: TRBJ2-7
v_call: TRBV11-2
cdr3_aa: CASSLDSGAYEQYF

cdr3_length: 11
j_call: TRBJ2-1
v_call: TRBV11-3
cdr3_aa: CASSLRGEQFF

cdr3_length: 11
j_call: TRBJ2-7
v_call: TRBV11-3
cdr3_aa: CASSSQYEQYF

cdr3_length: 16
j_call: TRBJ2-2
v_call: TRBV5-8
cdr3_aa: CASSSGLASHTGELFF

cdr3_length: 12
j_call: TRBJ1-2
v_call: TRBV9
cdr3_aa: CASSQPGNGYTF

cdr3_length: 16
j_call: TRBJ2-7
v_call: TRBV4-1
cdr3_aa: CASSQPLRGGGSVQYF

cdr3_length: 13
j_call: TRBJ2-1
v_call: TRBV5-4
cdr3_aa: CASSWEQGNEQFF

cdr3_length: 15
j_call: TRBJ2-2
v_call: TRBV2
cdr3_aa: CASRNGPAGTGELFF

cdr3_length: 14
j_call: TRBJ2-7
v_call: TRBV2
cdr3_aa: CASRGPRGSYEQYF

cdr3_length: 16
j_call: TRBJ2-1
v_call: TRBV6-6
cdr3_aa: CASSPNSGSRLFEQFF

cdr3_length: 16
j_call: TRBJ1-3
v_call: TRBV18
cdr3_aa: CASSPQDSGSGNTIYF

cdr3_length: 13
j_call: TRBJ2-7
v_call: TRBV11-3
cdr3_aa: CASRHPSSYEQYF

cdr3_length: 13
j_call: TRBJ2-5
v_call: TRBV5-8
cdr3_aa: CASSLQGGETQYF

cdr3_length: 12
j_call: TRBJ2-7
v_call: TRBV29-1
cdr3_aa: CSVAGISYEQYF

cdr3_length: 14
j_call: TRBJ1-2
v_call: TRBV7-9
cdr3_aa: CASSTPGLGYGYTF

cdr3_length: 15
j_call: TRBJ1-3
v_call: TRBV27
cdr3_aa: CASSLLPGEGNTIYF

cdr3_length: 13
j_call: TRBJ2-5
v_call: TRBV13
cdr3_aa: CASSRGHGETQYF

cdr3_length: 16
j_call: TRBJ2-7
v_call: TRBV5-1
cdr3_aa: CASRETSGGTSYEQYF

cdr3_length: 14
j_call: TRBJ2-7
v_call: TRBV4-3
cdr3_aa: CASSQMSGAYEQYF

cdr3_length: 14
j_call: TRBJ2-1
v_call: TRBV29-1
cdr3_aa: CSALRGSNYNEQFF

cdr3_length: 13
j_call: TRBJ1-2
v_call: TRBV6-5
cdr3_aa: CASSLQGAGGYTF

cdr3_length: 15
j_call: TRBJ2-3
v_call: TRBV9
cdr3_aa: CASSVSPDSTDTQYF

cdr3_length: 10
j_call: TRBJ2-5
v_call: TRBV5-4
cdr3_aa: CAYTSTAQYF

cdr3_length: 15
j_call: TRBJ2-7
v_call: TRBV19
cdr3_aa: CASSIIAGGRYEQYF